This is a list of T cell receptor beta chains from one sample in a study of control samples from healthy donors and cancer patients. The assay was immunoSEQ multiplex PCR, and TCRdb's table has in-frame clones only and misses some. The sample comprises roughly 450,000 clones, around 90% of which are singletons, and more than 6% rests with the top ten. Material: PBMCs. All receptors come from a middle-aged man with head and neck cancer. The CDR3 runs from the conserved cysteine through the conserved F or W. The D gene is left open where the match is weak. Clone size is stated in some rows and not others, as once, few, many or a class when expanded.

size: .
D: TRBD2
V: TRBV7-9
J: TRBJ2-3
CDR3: CASSLAPGLAGASPGTQYF
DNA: TGTGCCAGCAGCTTAGCCCCGGGACTAGCGGGAGCATCGCCAGGTACGCAGTATTTT

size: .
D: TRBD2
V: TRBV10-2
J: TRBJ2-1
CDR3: CASTKLAGVGNEQFF
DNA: TGCGCCAGCACCAAACTAGCGGGAGTGGGCAATGAGCAGTTCTTC

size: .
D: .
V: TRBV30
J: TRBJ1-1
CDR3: CAWGLESSHPEAFF
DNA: TGTGCCTGGGGTTTGGAATCGTCTCATCCTGAAGCTTTCTTT

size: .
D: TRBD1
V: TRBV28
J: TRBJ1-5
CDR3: CASRFGDRDNQPQHF
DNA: TGTGCCAGCAGATTTGGGGACAGGGATAATCAGCCCCAGCATTTT

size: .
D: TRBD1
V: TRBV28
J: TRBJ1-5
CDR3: CASRGQDHQPQHF
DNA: TGTGCCAGCAGGGGACAGGACCATCAGCCCCAGCATTTT

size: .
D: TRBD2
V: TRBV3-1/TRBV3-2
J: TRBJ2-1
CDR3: CASSQYRGDLGYNEQFF
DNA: TGTGCCAGCAGCCAATATCGGGGGGACCTCGGCTACAATGAGCAGTTCTTC

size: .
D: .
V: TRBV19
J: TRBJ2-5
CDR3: CASSIVHSTETQYF
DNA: TGTGCCAGTAGTATCGTGCACAGTACAGAGACCCAGTACTTC

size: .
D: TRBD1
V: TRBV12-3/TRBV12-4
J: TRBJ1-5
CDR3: CASSGPGGQPQHF
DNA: TGTGCCAGCAGTGGCCCAGGGGGACAGCCCCAGCATTTT

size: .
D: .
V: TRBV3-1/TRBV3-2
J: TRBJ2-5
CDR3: CASSLSFMGTQYF
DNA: TGTGCCAGCAGCCTTAGCTTTATGGGGACCCAGTACTTC

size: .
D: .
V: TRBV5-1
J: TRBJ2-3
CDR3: CASSPDSTDTQYF
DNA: TGCGCCAGCAGCCCTGATAGCACAGATACGCAGTATTTT

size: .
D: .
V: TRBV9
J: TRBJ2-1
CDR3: CASSTGLVNEQFF
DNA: TGTGCCAGCAGCACGGGACTTGTAAATGAGCAGTTCTTC

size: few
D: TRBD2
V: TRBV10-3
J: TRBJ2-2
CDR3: CAISDPTGGPTGELFF
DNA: TGTGCCATCAGTGATCCCACGGGAGGGCCAACCGGGGAGCTGTTTTTT

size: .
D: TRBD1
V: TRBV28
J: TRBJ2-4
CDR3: CASSSGGQAKNIQYF
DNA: TGTGCCAGCAGTTCAGGGGGACAGGCCAAAAACATTCAGTACTTC

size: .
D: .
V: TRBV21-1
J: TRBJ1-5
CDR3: CASSSSGGVGNQPQHF
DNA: TGTGCCAGCAGCTCCTCCGGGGGGGTGGGAAATCAGCCCCAGCATTTT

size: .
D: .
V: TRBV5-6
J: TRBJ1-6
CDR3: CASSWAGGASTPLHF
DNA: TGTGCCAGCAGCTGGGCGGGAGGGGCGTCGACACCCCTCCACTTT

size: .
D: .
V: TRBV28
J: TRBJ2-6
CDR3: CASSWESFGANVLTF
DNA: TGTGCCAGCAGTTGGGAGTCTTTTGGGGCCAACGTCCTGACTTTC

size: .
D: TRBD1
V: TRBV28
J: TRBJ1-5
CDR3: CASSNGQGGDQPQHF
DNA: TGTGCCAGCAGTAACGGACAGGGCGGGGATCAGCCCCAGCATTTT

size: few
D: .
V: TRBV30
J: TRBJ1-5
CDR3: CAWGSSGGQPQHF
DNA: TGTGCCTGGGGAAGTTCGGGGGGGCAGCCCCAGCATTTT

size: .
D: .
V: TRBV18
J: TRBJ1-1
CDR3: CASSPDIQGNTEAFF
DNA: TGTGCCAGCTCACCGGATATCCAGGGGAACACTGAAGCTTTCTTT

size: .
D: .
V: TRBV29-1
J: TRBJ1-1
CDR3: CSGSGGAWTEAFF
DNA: TGCAGTGGTTCGGGGGGCGCGTGGACTGAAGCTTTCTTT

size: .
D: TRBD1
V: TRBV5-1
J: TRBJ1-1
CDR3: CASSLGGTNTEAFF
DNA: TGCGCCAGCAGCTTAGGGGGCACGAACACTGAAGCTTTCTTT

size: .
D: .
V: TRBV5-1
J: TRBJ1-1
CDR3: CASSPMWADAEAFF
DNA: TGCGCCAGCAGCCCCATGTGGGCGGACGCTGAAGCTTTCTTT

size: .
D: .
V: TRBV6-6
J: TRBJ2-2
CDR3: CASSKSDGNTGELFF
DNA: TGTGCCAGCAGTAAATCAGACGGGAACACCGGGGAGCTGTTTTTT

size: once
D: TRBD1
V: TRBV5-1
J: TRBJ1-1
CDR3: CASSSEQGAWTEAFF
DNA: TGCGCCAGCAGCTCAGAACAGGGGGCGTGGACTGAAGCTTTCTTT

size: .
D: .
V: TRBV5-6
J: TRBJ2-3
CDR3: CASSLGLGMSTDTQYF
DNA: TGTGCCAGCAGCTTGGGGCTGGGCATGAGTACAGATACGCAGTATTTT

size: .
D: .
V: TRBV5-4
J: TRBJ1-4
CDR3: CASSFGLGVNEKLFF
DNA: TGTGCCAGCAGCTTTGGTCTGGGGGTAAATGAAAAACTGTTTTTT

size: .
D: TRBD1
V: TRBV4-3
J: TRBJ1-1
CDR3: CASSQARTGRTEAFF
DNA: TGCGCCAGCAGCCAAGCTCGGACAGGGAGGACTGAAGCTTTCTTT

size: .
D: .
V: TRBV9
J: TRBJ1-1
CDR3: CASSPGWGLGATEAFF
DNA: TGTGCCAGCAGCCCCGGTTGGGGGCTTGGGGCCACTGAAGCTTTCTTT

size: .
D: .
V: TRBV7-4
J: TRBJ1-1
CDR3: CASTPQEQGVLEAFF
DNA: TGTGCCAGCACCCCTCAGGAACAGGGTGTACTTGAAGCTTTCTTT

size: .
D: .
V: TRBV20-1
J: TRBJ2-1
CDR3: CSASRWGYFNEQFF
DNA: TGCAGTGCTAGTCGGTGGGGTTATTTCAATGAGCAGTTCTTC

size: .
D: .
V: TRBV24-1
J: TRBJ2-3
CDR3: CATSLDLTDTQYF
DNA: TGTGCCACCAGTTTGGACCTCACAGATACGCAGTATTTT

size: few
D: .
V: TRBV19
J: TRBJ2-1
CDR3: CASSAPPGSNNNEQFF
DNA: TGTGCCAGTAGTGCCCCTCCCGGGAGCAACAACAATGAGCAGTTCTTC

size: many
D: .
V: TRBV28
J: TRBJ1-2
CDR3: CASSLFVGSAGYTF
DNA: TGTGCCAGCAGTTTATTCGTGGGCAGCGCGGGCTACACCTTC

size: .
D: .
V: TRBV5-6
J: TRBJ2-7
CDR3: CASSLQASYEQYF
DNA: TGTGCCAGCAGCTTACAGGCCTCCTACGAGCAGTACTTC

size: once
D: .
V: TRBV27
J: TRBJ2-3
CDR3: CASSLSGTDTQYF
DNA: TGTGCCAGCAGTTTATCGGGAACAGATACGCAGTATTTT

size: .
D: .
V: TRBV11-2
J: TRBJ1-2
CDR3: CASSLYTNYGYTF
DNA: TGTGCCAGCAGCTTATACACCAACTATGGCTACACCTTC

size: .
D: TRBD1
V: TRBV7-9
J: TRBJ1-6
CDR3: CASRTGVGSPLHF
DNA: TGTGCCAGCAGGACAGGGGTCGGTTCACCCCTCCACTTT

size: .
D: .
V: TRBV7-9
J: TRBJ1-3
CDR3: CASTLWGGNTIYF
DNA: TGTGCCAGCACCTTATGGGGTGGAAACACCATATATTTT

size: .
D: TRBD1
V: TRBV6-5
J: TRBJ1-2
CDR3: CASSYWGQGGYGYTF
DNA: TGTGCCAGCAGTTACTGGGGACAGGGCGGCTATGGCTACACCTTC